The 10 T cell receptor beta chains in this list originate from one sample, sequenced in a study of shared clonotypes between healthy human individuals. Assay used: immunoSEQ multiplex PCR; TCRdb lists only in-frame clones, some missing. The table records approximately 1,500,000 clones, roughly 95% of them present only once. The sequenced sample consisted of naive CD4+ T cells sorted from blood. Subset described: CD45RA+ positively selected. The receptors were sampled from a young man in good health.

In its sample, this clone was seen once. V and J are TRBV14 and TRBJ2-5; D might be TRBD2 (6 bases). Germline-derived CDR1 and CDR2 are SGHDN and FVKESK. The CDR3 is made up of 16 amino acids. Trimming removed 4 bases from V and 5 bases from J, with 20 bases in between. The DNA for the CDR3 is TGTGCCAGCAGCCTTCGTTGGTTTAGCGGACTTGAGACCCAGTACTTC. The encoded protein is CASSLRWFSGLETQYF. Together with reference TRBV14 and TRBJ2-5, the CDR3 gives the full variable domain: EAGVTQFPSHSVIEKGQTVTLRCDPISGHDNLYWYRRVMGKEIKFLLHFVKESKQDESGMPNNRFLAERTGGTYSTLKVQPAELEDSGVYFCASSLRWFSGLETQYFGPGTRLLVL.

The chain couples TRBV19 to TRBJ2-5; D is unresolved. The germline V and J ends were trimmed by 1 base and 2 bases, with 5 bases remaining between them. The CDR3 spans 13 residues. Per germline, CDR1 LNHDA and CDR2 SQIVND (reference sequence). The CDR3 DNA reads TGTGCCAGTAGTATAGCCTTTCAAGAGACCCAGTACTTC. Translation: CASSIAFQETQYF.

This clone appeared once. The V and J genes are TRBV6-5 and TRBJ2-2, with a possible D match to TRBD1 (5 bases). The CDR3 totals 14 residues. The germline V gene has CDR1 MNHEY and CDR2 SVGAGI. The V end was cut by 6 bases, the J end by 6 bases, with 14 bases between. The CDR3 nucleotides read TGTGCCAGCAGGGGCAGGGAAGTGGCCGGGGAGCTGTTTTTT. Translated: CASRGREVAGELFF.

The rearrangement joins TRBV19 to TRBJ2-2; no reliable D call. The CDR3 has 15 residues. Trimming took off 6 bases at V and 5 bases at J, with 16 bases between the two ends. Germline CDR1 reads LNHDA; CDR2 reads SQIVND (reference sequence). Written as DNA, the CDR3 is TGTGCCAGTAGACCCTTCCTGGATTTAACCGGGGAGCTGTTTTTT. Its protein product is CASRPFLDLTGELFF.

This clone appeared once. The chain carries TRBV5-6 and TRBJ1-3; unclear D gene. The germline V and J ends were trimmed by 0 bases and 0 bases, with 13 bases remaining between them. Germline lookup yields CDR1 SGHDT and CDR2 YYEEEE. CDR3 size: 17 residues. The CDR3 here is CASSLGARLISGNTIYF. CDR3 coding DNA: TGTGCCAGCAGCTTGGGGGCCCGCCTAATCTCTGGAAACACCATATATTTT. Variable domain in full (rest from reference TRBV5-6 and TRBJ1-3): DAGVTQSPTHLIKTRGQQVTLRCSPKSGHDTVSWYQQALGQGPQFIFQYYEEEERQRGNFPDRFSGHQFPNYSSELNVNALLLGDSALYLCASSLGARLISGNTIYFGEGSWLTVV.

The chain employs TRBV28 and TRBJ2-2; 8 nucleotides match TRBD2. The CDR3 sequence is 16 residues long. Germline CDR1 and CDR2: MDHEN and SYDVKM. The J segment lost 6 bases and the V segment lost 3 bases, leaving 9 bases of the junction unmatched. CDR3 nucleotides: TGTGCCAGCAGTTTGGTAGCGGGATTGGGAGCCGGGGAGCTGTTTTTT. As protein: CASSLVAGLGAGELFF.

The chain couples TRBV18 to TRBJ2-7, with 11 nucleotides matching TRBD1. CDR3 length equals 15 residues. V was pared by 4 bases and J by 3 bases, with 5 bases of the junction left unmatched. Per the germline V gene, CDR1 is KGHSH and CDR2 is LQKENI. CDR3 in DNA: TGTGCCAGCTCACTGGGGACAGGGGGTAGCTACGAGCAGTACTTC. This gives the protein CASSLGTGGSYEQYF.

CDR3 in amino acids: CASSLGQGSTEAFF. The CDR3 DNA sequence: TGTGCCAGCAGCTTAGGACAGGGAAGCACTGAAGCTTTCTTT. This chain uses TRBV7-6 with TRBJ1-1; 7 nucleotides align to TRBD1. Trimming removed 1 base from V and 4 bases from J; junction bases left unmatched: 3. CDR3 size: 14 residues. Germline-derived CDR1 and CDR2 are SGHVS and FNYEAQ.

This clone was observed once. V usage is TRBV6-5 and J usage is TRBJ2-1, with D hard to call. The CDR3 covers 12 residues. Germline V gene data show CDR1 as MNHEY and CDR2 as SVGAGI. V was clipped by 0 bases and J by 13 bases, with 10 bases between them. CDR3 protein: CASSYSQERQFF. CDR3 nucleotides: TGTGCCAGCAGTTACTCTCAGGAACGCCAGTTCTTC.

The genes are TRBV11-3 and TRBJ2-5; no clear D. Deletions cut 4 bases from V and 4 bases from J, with 7 bases between. In germline, CDR1 is SGHNT, CDR2 YENEEA. CDR3 size: 12 residues. In DNA, the CDR3 is TGTGCCAGCAGCTCCGCAGTAGAGACCCAGTACTTC. It encodes CASSSAVETQYF.